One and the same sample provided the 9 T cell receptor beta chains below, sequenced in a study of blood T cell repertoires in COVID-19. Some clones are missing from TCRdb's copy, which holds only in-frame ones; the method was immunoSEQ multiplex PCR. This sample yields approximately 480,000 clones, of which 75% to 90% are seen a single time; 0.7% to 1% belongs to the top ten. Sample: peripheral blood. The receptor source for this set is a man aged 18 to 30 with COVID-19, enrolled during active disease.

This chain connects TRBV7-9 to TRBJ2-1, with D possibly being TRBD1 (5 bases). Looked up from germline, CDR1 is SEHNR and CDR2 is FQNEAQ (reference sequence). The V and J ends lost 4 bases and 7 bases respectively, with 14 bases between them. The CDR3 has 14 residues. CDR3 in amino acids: CASSSRQSGNEQFF. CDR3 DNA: TGTGCCAGCAGCTCCCGACAGTCAGGGAATGAGCAGTTCTTC.

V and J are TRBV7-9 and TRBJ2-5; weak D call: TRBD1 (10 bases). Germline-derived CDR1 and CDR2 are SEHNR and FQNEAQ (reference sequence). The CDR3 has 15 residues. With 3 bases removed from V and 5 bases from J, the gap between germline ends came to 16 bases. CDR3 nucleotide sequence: TGTGCCAGCAGCTTTAGCGGGGGACAGGGGGAGACCCAGTACTTC. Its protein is CASSFSGGQGETQYF.

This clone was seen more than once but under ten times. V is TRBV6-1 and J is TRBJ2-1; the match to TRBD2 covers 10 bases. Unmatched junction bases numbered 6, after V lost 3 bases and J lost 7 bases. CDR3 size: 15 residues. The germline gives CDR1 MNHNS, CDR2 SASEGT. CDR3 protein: CASSDLLAGLNEQFF. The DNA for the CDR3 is TGTGCCAGCAGTGATTTACTAGCGGGGCTAAATGAGCAGTTCTTC.

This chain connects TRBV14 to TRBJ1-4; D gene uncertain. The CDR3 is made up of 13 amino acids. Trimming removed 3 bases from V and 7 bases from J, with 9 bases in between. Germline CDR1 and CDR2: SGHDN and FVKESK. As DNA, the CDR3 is TGTGCCAGCAGCCAGTACACCGCTGAAAAACTGTTTTTT. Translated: CASSQYTAEKLFF.

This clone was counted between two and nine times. CDR3 protein: CASYRVYYGYTF. CDR3 nucleotides: TGTGCCAGTTACAGGGTGTACTATGGCTACACCTTC. The rearrangement joins TRBV19 to TRBJ1-2, with a possible D match to TRBD1 (6 bases). V gave up 8 bases and J gave up 3 bases, with 10 bases separating them. CDR3 size: 12 residues. CDR1 LNHDA and CDR2 SQIVND come from the germline V gene (reference sequence).

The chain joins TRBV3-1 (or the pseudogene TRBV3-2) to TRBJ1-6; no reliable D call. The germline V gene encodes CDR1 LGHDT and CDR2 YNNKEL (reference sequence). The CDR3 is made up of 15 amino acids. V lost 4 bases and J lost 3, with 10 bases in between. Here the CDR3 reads CASSRTLDYNSPLHF. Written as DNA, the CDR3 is TGTGCCAGCAGCCGTACACTAGACTATAATTCACCCCTCCACTTT.

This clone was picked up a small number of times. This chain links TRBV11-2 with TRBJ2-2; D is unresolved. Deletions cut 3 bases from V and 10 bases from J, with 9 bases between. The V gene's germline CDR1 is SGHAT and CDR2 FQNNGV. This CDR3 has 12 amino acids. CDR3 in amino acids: CASSLNSLELFF. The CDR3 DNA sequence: TGTGCCAGCAGCTTGAATAGCCTGGAGCTGTTTTTT.

The CDR3 nucleotides read TGCAGCGTTGAAGATACAGGTCTCTCCACAGATACGCAGTATTTT. The encoded protein is CSVEDTGLSTDTQYF. This chain connects TRBV29-1 to TRBJ2-3, with D maybe TRBD1 (5 bases). Germline values: CDR1 SQVTM, CDR2 ANQGSEA. The germline V and J ends were trimmed by 0 bases and 2 bases, with 12 bases remaining between them. The CDR3 has 15 residues.

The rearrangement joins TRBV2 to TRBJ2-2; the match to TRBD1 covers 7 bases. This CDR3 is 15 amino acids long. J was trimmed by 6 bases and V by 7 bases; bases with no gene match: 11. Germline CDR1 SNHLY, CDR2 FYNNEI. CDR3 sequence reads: CASTGQGGLAGELFF. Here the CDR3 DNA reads TGTGCCAGCACCGGTCAAGGGGGCTTGGCCGGGGAGCTGTTTTTT.